Following are 13 T cell receptor beta chains from one sample sequenced in a study of cytomegalovirus exposure and HLA in healthy donors. Both 60 Vbeta primers and 13 Jbeta primers went into the PCR. The table came from immunoSEQ multiplex PCR; TCRdb's copy has only in-frame clones and leaves some out. This table holds 140,000 or so clones, around 75% found once. The sequencing input was PBMCs. The receptors come from a young woman in good health and CMV-seronegative.

This clone came up a few times. The V gene is TRBV7-2, the J gene TRBJ1-1; weak D call: TRBD1 (5 bases). The V end was cut by 3 bases, the J end by 0 bases, with 17 bases between. The germline CDR1 and CDR2 sequences are SGHTA and FQGNSA. This CDR3 comprises 17 residues. CDR3 DNA: TGTGCCAGCAGCTTCGGGGGGTCGGTCGGAATGAACACTGAAGCTTTCTTT. It is translated as CASSFGGSVGMNTEAFF. The variable domain in full, completed from reference TRBV7-2 and TRBJ1-1, reads GAGVSQSPSNKVTEKGKDVELRCDPISGHTALYWYRQSLGQGLEFLIYFQGNSAPDKSGLPSDRFSAERTGGSVSTLTIQRTQQEDSAVYLCASSFGGSVGMNTEAFFGQGTRLTVV.

V usage is TRBV7-9 and J usage is TRBJ2-5; 13 bases map to TRBD2. The CDR3 spans 18 residues. The ends lost 4 bases at V and 1 base at J; junction bases unmatched: 9. The germline gives CDR1 SEHNR, CDR2 FQNEAQ (reference sequence). The CDR3 region is CASSSGTSGVNPQETQYF. CDR3 nucleotides: TGTGCCAGCAGCTCCGGGACTAGCGGGGTCAATCCCCAAGAGACCCAGTACTTC.

The V and J genes are TRBV27 and TRBJ1-6, with TRBD1 identical over 7 bases. V gave up 4 bases and J gave up 8 bases; unmatched junction bases: 14. CDR3 length: 17 amino acids. Germline CDR1 MNHEY, CDR2 SMNVEV (reference sequence). DNA for the CDR3: TGTGCCAGCAGTTCGGGTCAACAGGGGTTGAGAGATTCACCCCTCCACTTT. Amino acids: CASSSGQQGLRDSPLHF.

The chain employs TRBV15 and TRBJ2-7; 7 bases match TRBD2. V dropped 0 bases and J dropped 3; count of bases not matched to a gene: 8. Germline assignment: CDR1 LNHNV and CDR2 YYDKDF (reference sequence). The CDR3 runs 16 residues. CDR3 amino acids: CATSRDRPSGIYEQYF. The CDR3 nucleotides are TGTGCCACCAGCAGAGATAGGCCTAGCGGTATCTACGAGCAGTACTTC.

This clone showed up just once. The V and J genes are TRBV2 and TRBJ1-2; 12 bases align to TRBD1. Trimming at V came to 1 base and at J to 8 bases, leaving 8 bases not matched to a gene. Looked up from germline, CDR1 is SNHLY and CDR2 is FYNNEI. The CDR3 is 16 residues long. The CDR3 DNA is TGTGCCAGCAGTGAAGTCTACGGGGACAGGGGGCGCGGCTACACCTTC. Protein sequence: CASSEVYGDRGRGYTF.

V usage is TRBV4-2 and J usage is TRBJ1-4; 7 nucleotides line up with TRBD1. CDR1 is LGHNA, CDR2 YNFKEQ, per germline. V was clipped by 4 bases and J by 4 bases; unmatched bases: 6. The length of the CDR3 is 15 residues. The CDR3 loop is CASSPGDSFNEKLFF. As DNA, the CDR3 is TGTGCCAGCAGCCCCGGGGACAGCTTTAATGAAAAACTGTTTTTT.

Comments on this clone: Other nucleotide sequences in the sample specify the same CDR3. This chain joins TRBV7-3 and TRBJ1-5; D is perhaps TRBD1 (6 bases). This CDR3 region has 14 residues. The V gene's germline CDR1 is SGHTA and CDR2 FQGTGA. V gave up 8 bases and J gave up 7 bases, with 18 bases separating them. CDR3 protein: CASGGGRSEQPQHF. CDR3 DNA sequence: TGTGCCAGCGGGGGGGGCAGGTCTGAGCAGCCCCAGCATTTT.

This chain joins TRBV25-1 and TRBJ2-1; tentative D call: TRBD2 (5 bases). In germline, CDR1 is MGHDK, CDR2 SYGVNS. The CDR3 is made up of 14 amino acids. Trimming took off 2 bases at V and 5 bases at J, with 10 bases between the two ends. The CDR3 DNA follows: TGTGCCAGCAGTGAAATGTGGCGGGACAATGAGCAGTTCTTC. Encoded protein: CASSEMWRDNEQFF.

With respect to this clone: One end of the junction fails to match germline, which may point to a read error. The chain couples TRBV6-4 to TRBJ1-1, with D tentatively TRBD1 (5 bases). The germline gives CDR1 MRHNA, CDR2 SNTAGT. There are 13 residues in the CDR3. The DNA for the CDR3 is TGTGCCAGCGCGGAGGGACCCAACACTGAAGCTCTCTTT. Amino acids: CASAEGPNTEALF.

This chain connects TRBV2 to TRBJ2-5, with 14 bases that match TRBD2. The CDR3 covers 15 residues. Germline CDR1 reads SNHLY; CDR2 reads FYNNEI. Unmatched junction bases numbered 2, after V lost 4 bases and J lost 4 bases. The CDR3 loop is CASSGGLAGVETQYF. DNA of the CDR3: TGTGCCAGCAGTGGGGGACTAGCGGGAGTAGAGACCCAGTACTTC.

This clone has more than one count but fewer than ten. The chain is built from TRBV28 and TRBJ1-2; possibly TRBD1 for D (5 bases). The V end lost 2 bases, the J end lost 10 bases, and 14 bases lay between the germline ends. Germline V gives CDR1 MDHEN, CDR2 SYDVKM. This CDR3 spans 13 amino acids. The CDR3 loop reads CASSLNQGMAYTF. The DNA for the CDR3 is TGTGCCAGCAGTTTAAACCAGGGAATGGCCTACACCTTC.

The V call is TRBV10-3, the J call TRBJ2-7; 10 bases agree with TRBD2. The germline V gene has CDR1 ENHRY and CDR2 SYGVKD. V lost 4 bases and J lost 7; bases outside the gene matches: 4. The CDR3 covers 13 residues. CDR3 loop: CAISASGGREQYV. In DNA form, the CDR3 reads TGTGCCATCAGTGCTAGCGGGGGCCGAGAGCAGTACGTC.

The chain is built from TRBV7-8 and TRBJ1-6, with 7 positions matching TRBD1. Germline lookup yields CDR1 SGHVS and CDR2 FQNEAQ. CDR3 size: 15 residues. Losses at the gene ends were 5 bases for V and 9 bases for J; bases not matched to a gene: 10. Here the CDR3 reads CASSLTRQGGSPLHF. As DNA, the CDR3 is TGTGCCAGCAGCCTTACACGGCAGGGGGGTTCACCCCTCCACTTT. Together with reference TRBV7-8 and TRBJ1-6, the CDR3 gives the full variable domain: GAGVSQSPRYKVAKRGQDVALRCDPISGHVSLFWYQQALGQGPEFLTYFQNEAQLDKSGLPSDRFFAERPEGSVSTLKIQRTQQEDSAVYLCASSLTRQGGSPLHFGNGTRLTVT.